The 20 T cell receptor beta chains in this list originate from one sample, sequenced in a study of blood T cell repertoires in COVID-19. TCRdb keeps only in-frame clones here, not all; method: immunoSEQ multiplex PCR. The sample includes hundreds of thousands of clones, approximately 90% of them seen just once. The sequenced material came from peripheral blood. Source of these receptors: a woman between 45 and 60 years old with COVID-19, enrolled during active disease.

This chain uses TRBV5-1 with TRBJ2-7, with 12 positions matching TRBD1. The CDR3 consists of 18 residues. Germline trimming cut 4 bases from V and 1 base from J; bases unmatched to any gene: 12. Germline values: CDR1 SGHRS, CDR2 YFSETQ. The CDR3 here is CASSRIPGQGASSYEQYF. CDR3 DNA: TGCGCCAGCAGCCGGATACCGGGACAGGGGGCGAGTTCCTACGAGCAGTACTTC. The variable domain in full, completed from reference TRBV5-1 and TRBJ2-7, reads KAGVTQTPRYLIKTRGQQVTLSCSPISGHRSVSWYQQTPGQGLQFLFEYFSETQRNKGNFPGRFSGRQFSNSRSEMNVSTLELGDSALYLCASSRIPGQGASSYEQYFGPGTRLTVT.

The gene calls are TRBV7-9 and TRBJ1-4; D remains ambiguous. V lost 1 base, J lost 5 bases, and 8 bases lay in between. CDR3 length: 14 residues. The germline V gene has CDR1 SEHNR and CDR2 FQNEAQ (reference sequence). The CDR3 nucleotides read TGTGCCAGCAGCTTAGTATCGAGGAATGAAAAACTGTTTTTT. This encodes CASSLVSRNEKLFF.

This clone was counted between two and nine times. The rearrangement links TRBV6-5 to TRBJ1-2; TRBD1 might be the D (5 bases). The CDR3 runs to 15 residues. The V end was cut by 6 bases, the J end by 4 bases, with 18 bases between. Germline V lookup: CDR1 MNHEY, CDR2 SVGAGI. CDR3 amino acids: CASSPAGDASYGYTF. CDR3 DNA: TGTGCCAGCAGCCCCGCGGGGGACGCTTCCTATGGCTACACCTTC.

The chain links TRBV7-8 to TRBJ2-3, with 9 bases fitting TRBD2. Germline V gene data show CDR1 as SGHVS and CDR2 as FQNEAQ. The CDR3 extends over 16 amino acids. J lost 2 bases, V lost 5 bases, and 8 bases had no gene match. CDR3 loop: CASSIHGTSPTDTQYF. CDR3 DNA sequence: TGTGCCAGCAGCATCCACGGGACTAGCCCCACAGATACGCAGTATTTT.

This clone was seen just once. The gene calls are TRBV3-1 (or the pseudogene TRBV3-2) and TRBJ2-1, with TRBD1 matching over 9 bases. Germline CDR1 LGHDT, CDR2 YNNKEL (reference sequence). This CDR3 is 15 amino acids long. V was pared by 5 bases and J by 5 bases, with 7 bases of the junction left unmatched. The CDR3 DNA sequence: TGTGCCAGCAGCGGGTCGGGACAGGGACACAATGAGCAGTTCTTC. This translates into CASSGSGQGHNEQFF.

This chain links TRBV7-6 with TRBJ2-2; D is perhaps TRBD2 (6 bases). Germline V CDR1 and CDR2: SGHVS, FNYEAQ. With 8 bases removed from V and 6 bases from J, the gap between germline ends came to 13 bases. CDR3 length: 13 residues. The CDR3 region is CASGEDGAGELFF. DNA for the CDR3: TGTGCCAGCGGGGAGGACGGTGCCGGGGAGCTGTTTTTT.

The CDR3 coding sequence is TGTGCCTGTTGGCCCCAGGGGCAGGGAGATACGCAGTATTTT. Translating it yields CACWPQGQGDTQYF. The chain recombines TRBV30 with TRBJ2-3, with D tentatively TRBD1 (6 bases). CDR3 length: 14 amino acids. CDR1 and CDR2 (germline): GTSNPN, SVGIG (reference sequence). The V and J ends lost 6 bases and 5 bases respectively, with 18 bases between them.

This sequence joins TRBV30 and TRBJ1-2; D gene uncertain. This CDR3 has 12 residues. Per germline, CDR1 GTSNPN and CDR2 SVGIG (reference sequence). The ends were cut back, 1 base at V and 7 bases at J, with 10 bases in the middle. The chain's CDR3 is CAWSEEVLGYTF. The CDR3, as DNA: TGTGCCTGGAGTGAGGAGGTTCTTGGCTACACCTTC.

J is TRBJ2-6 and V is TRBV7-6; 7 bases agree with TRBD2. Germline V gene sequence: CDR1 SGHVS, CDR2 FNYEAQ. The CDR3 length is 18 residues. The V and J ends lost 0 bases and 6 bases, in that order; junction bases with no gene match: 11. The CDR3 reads CASSLADVGGVMANVLTF. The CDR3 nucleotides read TGTGCCAGCAGCTTAGCGGACGTGGGAGGGGTGATGGCCAACGTCCTGACTTTC.

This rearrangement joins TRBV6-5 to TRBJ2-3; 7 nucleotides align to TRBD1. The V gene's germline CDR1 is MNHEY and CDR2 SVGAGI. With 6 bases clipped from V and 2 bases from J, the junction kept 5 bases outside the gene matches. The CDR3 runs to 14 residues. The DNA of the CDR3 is TGTGCCAGCAGACAGGGGTGGGTCACAGATACGCAGTATTTT. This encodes CASRQGWVTDTQYF.

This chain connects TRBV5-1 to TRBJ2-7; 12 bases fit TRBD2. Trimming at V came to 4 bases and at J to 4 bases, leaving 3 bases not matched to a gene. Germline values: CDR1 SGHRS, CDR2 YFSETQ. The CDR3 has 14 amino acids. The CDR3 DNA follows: TGCGCCAGCAGCCCTAGCGGGGGGGGGTACGAGCAGTACTTC. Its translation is CASSPSGGGYEQYF.

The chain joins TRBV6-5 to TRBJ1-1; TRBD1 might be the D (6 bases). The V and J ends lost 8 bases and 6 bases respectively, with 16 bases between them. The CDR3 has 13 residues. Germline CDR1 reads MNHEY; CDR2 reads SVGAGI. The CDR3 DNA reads TGTGCCAGCCGAGGGAGGGGGGACGCTGAAGCTTTCTTT. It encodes CASRGRGDAEAFF.

The CDR3 loop is CASSTRGTGPVHTF. As DNA, the CDR3 is TGTGCCAGTAGTACTCGAGGGACAGGCCCTGTCCACACCTTC. The chain is built from TRBV19 and TRBJ1-2, with 8 bases fitting TRBD1. This CDR3 is built from 14 residues. Germline CDR1 reads LNHDA; CDR2 reads SQIVND (reference sequence). J was trimmed by 12 bases and V by 4 bases; bases with no gene match: 13.

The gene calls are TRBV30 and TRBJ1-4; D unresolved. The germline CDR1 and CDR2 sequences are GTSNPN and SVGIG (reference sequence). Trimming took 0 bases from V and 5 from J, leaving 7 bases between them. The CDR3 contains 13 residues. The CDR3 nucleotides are TGTGCCTGGAGTGTAACAGCAAATGAAAAACTGTTTTTT. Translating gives CAWSVTANEKLFF.

The DNA for the CDR3 is TGTGCCAGCAGTTTCTACGAGACCCAGTACTTC. As protein: CASSFYETQYF. This chain joins TRBV12-3 or TRBV12-4 and TRBJ2-5; D is undetermined. The CDR3 has 11 amino acids. Trimming shortened V by 3 bases and J by 5 bases, and 4 bases separated the two germline ends.

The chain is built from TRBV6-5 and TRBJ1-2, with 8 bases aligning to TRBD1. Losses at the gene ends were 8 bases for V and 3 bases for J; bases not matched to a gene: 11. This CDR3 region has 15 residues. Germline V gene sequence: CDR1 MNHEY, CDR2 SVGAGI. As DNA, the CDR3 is TGTGCCAGCCGGATTAACAGGGGGTCGGACTATGGCTACACCTTC. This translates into CASRINRGSDYGYTF.

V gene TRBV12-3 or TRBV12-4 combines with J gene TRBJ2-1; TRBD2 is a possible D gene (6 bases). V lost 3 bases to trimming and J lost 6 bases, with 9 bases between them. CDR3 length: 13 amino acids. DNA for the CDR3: TGTGCCAGCAGTTTGAGGCGGGGCAATGAGCAGTTCTTC. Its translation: CASSLRRGNEQFF.

The CDR3 DNA reads as TGTGCCAGCAGTGAGGTCAGATACTATGGCTACACCTTC. It yields the protein CASSEVRYYGYTF. The chain couples TRBV2 to TRBJ1-2; D not certain. Per germline, CDR1 SNHLY and CDR2 FYNNEI. The V end lost 3 bases, the J end lost 3 bases, and 8 bases lay between the germline ends. CDR3 length: 13 amino acids.

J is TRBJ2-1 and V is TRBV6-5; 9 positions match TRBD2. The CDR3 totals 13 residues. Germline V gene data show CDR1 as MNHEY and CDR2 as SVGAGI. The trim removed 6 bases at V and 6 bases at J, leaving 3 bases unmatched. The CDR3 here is CASRTSGLNEQFF. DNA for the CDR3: TGTGCCAGCAGGACTAGCGGCCTCAATGAGCAGTTCTTC.

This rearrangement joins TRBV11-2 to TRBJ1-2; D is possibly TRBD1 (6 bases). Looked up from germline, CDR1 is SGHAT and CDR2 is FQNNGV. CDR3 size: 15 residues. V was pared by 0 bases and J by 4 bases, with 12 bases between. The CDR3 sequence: CASSLDRTALYGYTF. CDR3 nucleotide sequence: TGTGCCAGCAGCTTAGACAGGACAGCACTCTATGGCTACACCTTC.